The rows below give T cell receptor beta chains drawn from one sample of a study of cytomegalovirus exposure and HLA in healthy donors. Repertoires were generated with immunoSEQ multiplex PCR, while TCRdb's copy carries only in-frame clones and drops some. The sample gives tens of thousands of clones, roughly 60% of which show up once; around a fifth is in the top ten. The sample taken for sequencing was PBMCs. Receptors originate from a woman aged 45-60 years in good health and CMV-seropositive. Each CDR3 is given with its conserved first and last residue. Each record gives: CDR3 DNA, CDR3 protein, V gene, J gene, D gene, clone size. The D gene is left open where the match is weak. Where a row states a size, it is once, few, many or the class of an expanded clone; other rows omit it.

DNA: TGTGCCAGCAGTTTGGGGAGGTCGGCTGAAGCTTTCTTT
CDR3: CASSLGRSAEAFF
V: TRBV27
J: TRBJ1-1
D: NA
size: NA

DNA: TGTGCCAGCAGCTTAGGACAGATTAATTCACCCCTCCACTTT
CDR3: CASSLGQINSPLHF
V: TRBV5-6
J: TRBJ1-6
D: NA
size: NA

DNA: TGCAGCACCTCGACAGAACTCTATGGCTACACCTTC
CDR3: CSTSTELYGYTF
V: TRBV29-1
J: TRBJ1-2
D: NA
size: NA

DNA: TGTGCCAGCAGCTTAGTTGGCAGTTCATTTAGCACAGATACGCAGTATTTT
CDR3: CASSLVGSSFSTDTQYF
V: TRBV11-2
J: TRBJ2-3
D: NA
size: NA

DNA: TGTGCCAGCAGCGTAGGGACAGACTCCTACGAGCAGTACTTC
CDR3: CASSVGTDSYEQYF
V: TRBV9
J: TRBJ2-7
D: NA
size: few

DNA: TGCGCCAGCAGCCGGGTGATTGACGATGAAAAACTGTTTTTT
CDR3: CASSRVIDDEKLFF
V: TRBV5-1
J: TRBJ1-4
D: NA
size: once

DNA: TGCAGCGTTGCGGCGGGGGGAGGGTACACTGAAGCTTTCTTT
CDR3: CSVAAGGGYTEAFF
V: TRBV29-1
J: TRBJ1-1
D: NA
size: few

DNA: TGTGCCAGCTCACCCAGGGGGGCTATGAACACTGAAGCTTTCTTT
CDR3: CASSPRGAMNTEAFF
V: TRBV18
J: TRBJ1-1
D: TRBD1
size: NA

DNA: TGTGCCAGCAGAGACAGGGGCGGAACTGAAGCTTTCTTT
CDR3: CASRDRGGTEAFF
V: TRBV11-3
J: TRBJ1-1
D: TRBD1
size: NA

DNA: TGTGCCAGCAGCTTGGAACAGAGCTATGGCTACACCTTC
CDR3: CASSLEQSYGYTF
V: TRBV5-4
J: TRBJ1-2
D: NA
size: NA

DNA: TGTGCCAGCAGCTCCGGACAGGGGGGAGGGACCCAGTACTTC
CDR3: CASSSGQGGGTQYF
V: TRBV5-5
J: TRBJ2-5
D: TRBD1
size: few

DNA: TGTGCCAGCAGCCCTGACAGACAAAATGAGCAGTTCTTC
CDR3: CASSPDRQNEQFF
V: TRBV7-9
J: TRBJ2-1
D: NA
size: once

DNA: TGCAGCGTGAGGACTAACTATGGCTACACCTTC
CDR3: CSVRTNYGYTF
V: TRBV29-1
J: TRBJ1-2
D: NA
size: NA

DNA: TGTGCCAGCAGCGGAGGCCGTACCGGGACTCGAGACGAGCAGTACTTC
CDR3: CASSGGRTGTRDEQYF
V: TRBV7-9
J: TRBJ2-7
D: NA
size: NA

DNA: TGTGCCAGCAGTAGACAGGTACCAGCAGCGGCCAGCTACGAGCAGTACTTC
CDR3: CASSRQVPAAASYEQYF
V: TRBV27
J: TRBJ2-7
D: NA
size: NA

DNA: TGTGCCAGCAGTCAGGGACATTCCACAGATACGCAGTATTTT
CDR3: CASSQGHSTDTQYF
V: TRBV6-5
J: TRBJ2-3
D: NA
size: NA

DNA: TGCGCCAGCCGCCCCCGGGACAGAGTAGAGACCCAGTACTTC
CDR3: CASRPRDRVETQYF
V: TRBV10-2
J: TRBJ2-5
D: TRBD1
size: NA

DNA: TGTGCCAGCAGCACAGGGTCGGGCACTGAAGCTTTCTTT
CDR3: CASSTGSGTEAFF
V: TRBV5-4
J: TRBJ1-1
D: NA
size: few

DNA: TGTGCCAGCAGCGTAGGTGTCAGCGCAACTAATGAAAAACTGTTTTTT
CDR3: CASSVGVSATNEKLFF
V: TRBV9
J: TRBJ1-4
D: NA
size: NA

DNA: TGTGCCAGCAGGGGACTAGCGGGTGGTTTCGGCACCGGGGAGCTGTTTTTT
CDR3: CASRGLAGGFGTGELFF
V: TRBV28
J: TRBJ2-2
D: TRBD2
size: NA

DNA: TGTGCCAGCAGTAACTTAGGACAGTCCTATGGCTACACCTTC
CDR3: CASSNLGQSYGYTF
V: TRBV28
J: TRBJ1-2
D: NA
size: NA

DNA: TGTGCCAGCAGCACTTCTCCGGGACAGGGGGCGTGGAATGAGCAGTTCTTC
CDR3: CASSTSPGQGAWNEQFF
V: TRBV5-6
J: TRBJ2-1
D: TRBD1
size: NA

DNA: TGTGCCAGTACCCCTGGGAGCGCGAACACCGGGGAGCTGTTTTTT
CDR3: CASTPGSANTGELFF
V: TRBV19
J: TRBJ2-2
D: NA
size: NA

DNA: TGTGCCAGCAGTGTAACGACTAGCGGGGGATACGAGCAGTACTTC
CDR3: CASSVTTSGGYEQYF
V: TRBV28
J: TRBJ2-7
D: TRBD2
size: NA

DNA: TGTGCCAGCAGCTTCGGGACTAGCGGGGGTGATACGCAGTATTTT
CDR3: CASSFGTSGGDTQYF
V: TRBV11-1
J: TRBJ2-3
D: TRBD2
size: few

DNA: TGTGCCAGCAGCTTGGCAGGGACAAACACTGAAGCTTTCTTT
CDR3: CASSLAGTNTEAFF
V: TRBV5-8
J: TRBJ1-1
D: NA
size: NA

DNA: TGTGCCAGCTCACCAAGACAGGGCACCTTTAATGAGCAGTTCTTC
CDR3: CASSPRQGTFNEQFF
V: TRBV18
J: TRBJ2-1
D: TRBD1
size: NA

DNA: TGCAGCGTTGAAGTACTAGCGGGGGCCAACAATGAGCAGTTCTTC
CDR3: CSVEVLAGANNEQFF
V: TRBV29-1
J: TRBJ2-1
D: TRBD2
size: NA

DNA: TGTGCCAGCAGCTGGAACAGGGGGCGAGATCAGCCCCAGCATTTT
CDR3: CASSWNRGRDQPQHF
V: TRBV7-8
J: TRBJ1-5
D: TRBD1
size: few

DNA: TGTGCCAGCAGCCCCGGGGAGGGGTCCTACGAGCAGTACTTC
CDR3: CASSPGEGSYEQYF
V: TRBV11-1
J: TRBJ2-7
D: TRBD2
size: few

DNA: TGTGCCAGTAGATCTCGGGGGGCTGAAGCTTTCTTT
CDR3: CASRSRGAEAFF
V: TRBV19
J: TRBJ1-1
D: NA
size: NA

DNA: TGTGCCAGCAGCCGACAGGGAGGCTATGGCTACACCTTC
CDR3: CASSRQGGYGYTF
V: TRBV5-6
J: TRBJ1-2
D: TRBD1
size: NA

DNA: TGTGCCAGCAGTTTTACAAATGTAGGGGGGGGATATGGCTACACCTTC
CDR3: CASSFTNVGGGYGYTF
V: TRBV27
J: TRBJ1-2
D: NA
size: once

DNA: TGTGCCAATCCTCTGGGTGTAGACATTTGTAATCAGCCCCAGCATTTT
CDR3: CANPLGVDICNQPQHF
V: TRBV27
J: TRBJ1-5
D: NA
size: NA

DNA: TGTGCCAGCAGTGAGTCACAGGGGAAAGGTGGCTACACCTTC
CDR3: CASSESQGKGGYTF
V: TRBV6-5
J: TRBJ1-2
D: TRBD1
size: NA

DNA: TGCGCCAGCAGCCAAGACGGGGTCCGTAATCAAGAGACCCAGTACTTC
CDR3: CASSQDGVRNQETQYF
V: TRBV4-3
J: TRBJ2-5
D: NA
size: NA

DNA: TGTGCCAGCAGTCAGCACAGGGGGGGCGAGCAGTACTTC
CDR3: CASSQHRGGEQYF
V: TRBV6-5
J: TRBJ2-7
D: NA
size: NA

DNA: TGTGCCAGCAGCTTAGCGGGCAGGGAAGAGGGCTACACCTTC
CDR3: CASSLAGREEGYTF
V: TRBV7-8
J: TRBJ1-2
D: NA
size: few

DNA: TGCGCCGGGAAACAGGGGCCCGGGGCCACTGAAGCTTTCTTT
CDR3: CAGKQGPGATEAFF
V: TRBV10-1
J: TRBJ1-1
D: TRBD1
size: few

DNA: TGTGCCAGCAGCTCAGACACAGATACGCAGTATTTT
CDR3: CASSSDTDTQYF
V: TRBV9
J: TRBJ2-3
D: NA
size: NA

DNA: TGTGCCAGCTCACCGGGCAGGGTTGAAAATCAGCCCCAGCATTTT
CDR3: CASSPGRVENQPQHF
V: TRBV18
J: TRBJ1-5
D: NA
size: NA

DNA: TGTGCCAGCAGTGTGAGACAGGACTCTGGGGCCAACGTCCTGACTTTC
CDR3: CASSVRQDSGANVLTF
V: TRBV11-1
J: TRBJ2-6
D: NA
size: NA

DNA: TGTGCCAGCAGCTCCTTTAGCACAGATACGCAGTATTTT
CDR3: CASSSFSTDTQYF
V: TRBV7-8
J: TRBJ2-3
D: NA
size: NA

DNA: TGTGCCAGCAGGTACAGGGCAGGCTACACCTTC
CDR3: CASRYRAGYTF
V: TRBV6-1
J: TRBJ1-2
D: NA
size: few

DNA: TGTGCCAGCAGCGTGGGACAGGACAGCACTGAAGCTTTCTTT
CDR3: CASSVGQDSTEAFF
V: TRBV5-4
J: TRBJ1-1
D: TRBD1
size: NA

DNA: TGTGCCAGCAGTTATGGACAGAGCTCCTACGAGCAGTACTTC
CDR3: CASSYGQSSYEQYF
V: TRBV28
J: TRBJ2-7
D: NA
size: few

DNA: TGCGCCAGCAGCTTGGGAGCCGGGACAGGAGCCTATGGCTACACCTTC
CDR3: CASSLGAGTGAYGYTF
V: TRBV5-1
J: TRBJ1-2
D: TRBD1
size: NA

DNA: TGTGCCAGCAGTGCCGAGGACAGCGTGAAGCCCCAGCATTTT
CDR3: CASSAEDSVKPQHF
V: TRBV2
J: TRBJ1-5
D: NA
size: NA

DNA: TGCGCCAGCAGCCCCGGCCCTGGACAGGGAAATGAAAAACTGTTTTTT
CDR3: CASSPGPGQGNEKLFF
V: TRBV5-1
J: TRBJ1-4
D: TRBD1
size: NA

DNA: TGCGCCAGCAGCCATGGTAGAGGAGCCTACGAGCAGTACTTC
CDR3: CASSHGRGAYEQYF
V: TRBV4-3
J: TRBJ2-7
D: NA
size: NA

DNA: TGTGCCAGCAGTGAAGTCACTAGCCCTGAGACCCAGTACTTC
CDR3: CASSEVTSPETQYF
V: TRBV6-1
J: TRBJ2-5
D: NA
size: few

DNA: TGTGCCAGCAGTACCCCCCCGGACAGGGCTACGAAGACCCAGTACTTC
CDR3: CASSTPPDRATKTQYF
V: TRBV11-2
J: TRBJ2-5
D: TRBD1
size: NA

DNA: TGTGCCAGCAGGAGGACAGGGACATATAATTCACCCCTCCACTTT
CDR3: CASRRTGTYNSPLHF
V: TRBV5-5
J: TRBJ1-6
D: TRBD1
size: few

DNA: TGTGCCAGCAGTTACTCGGGACTCGAAAAACTGTTTTTT
CDR3: CASSYSGLEKLFF
V: TRBV6-6
J: TRBJ1-4
D: NA
size: few

DNA: TGCGCCAGCAGCCCGGGGACAGGATTCTCCTACGAGCAGTACTTC
CDR3: CASSPGTGFSYEQYF
V: TRBV4-3
J: TRBJ2-7
D: TRBD1
size: NA